The 11 T cell receptor beta chains given below trace back to one sample, sequenced in a study of shared clonotypes between healthy human individuals (dated by TCRdb to between 2020 and 2021). The library was made by the immunoSEQ multiplex PCR assay. In TCRdb, the immuneACCESS table is reduced to in-frame sequences with V and J assigned. These tables do not hold every clone; where another copy was compared, an unresolved V gene accounts for under half, and the others remain unexplained. The sample table contains millions of clones; only one count was recorded for approximately 94% of them. Together, the top ten hold under 0.15% of the sample. Sequenced material: naive CD4+ T cells sorted from blood. According to the study, the label for this sample's cell subset or site signals: CD45RA+ positively selected. Every receptor here comes from a man aged 18 to 30 in good health.

This chain uses TRBV7-8 with TRBJ2-4; tentative D call: TRBD2 (5 bases). The CDR3 loop spans 21 amino acids. Trimming took off 5 bases at V and 0 bases at J, with 29 bases between the two ends. Looked up from germline, CDR1 is SGHVS and CDR2 is FQNEAQ. The CDR3 here is CASSPAGKLVRSEIAKNIQYF. The CDR3 DNA is TGTGCCAGCAGCCCCGCCGGGAAACTCGTACGGAGCGAAATAGCCAAAAACATTCAGTACTTC. Together with reference TRBV7-8 and TRBJ2-4, the CDR3 gives the full variable domain: GAGVSQSPRYKVAKRGQDVALRCDPISGHVSLFWYQQALGQGPEFLTYFQNEAQLDKSGLPSDRFFAERPEGSVSTLKIQRTQQEDSAVYLCASSPAGKLVRSEIAKNIQYFGAGTRLSVL.

V and J are TRBV7-2 and TRBJ2-3, with unresolved D. Germline CDR1 SGHTA, CDR2 FQGNSA. Trimming took off 2 bases at V and 4 bases at J, with 7 bases between the two ends. The CDR3 runs to 13 residues. CDR3 bases: TGTGCCAGCAGCTTACAGTTTGCAGATACGCAGTATTTT. Amino acids: CASSLQFADTQYF.

The table lists this clone with a count of one. The gene calls are TRBV19 and TRBJ2-3; D gene ambiguous. Germline assignment: CDR1 LNHDA and CDR2 SQIVND (reference sequence). CDR3 length: 13 amino acids. V lost 1 base to trimming and J lost 2 bases, with 4 bases between them. CDR3: CASSIVPTDTQYF. CDR3 DNA sequence: TGTGCCAGTAGTATAGTCCCCACAGATACGCAGTATTTT.

The rearrangement joins TRBV27 to TRBJ2-5; D remains ambiguous. The CDR3 spans 14 residues. CDR1 and CDR2 from the germline V gene are MNHEY and SMNVEV (reference sequence). Deletions cut 5 bases from V and 4 bases from J, with 14 bases between. CDR3 bases: TGTGCCAGCAGTCCACCGACCCCCGGAGAGACCCAGTACTTC. This sequence encodes CASSPPTPGETQYF.

V is TRBV19 and J is TRBJ1-3; TRBD1 agrees at 10 bases. CDR1 is LNHDA and CDR2 is SQIVND in the germline V gene (reference sequence). The CDR3 runs to 15 residues. With V trimmed by 5 bases and J by 2 bases, 3 bases remained unmatched. This chain's CDR3 is CASSSGQGTGNTIYF. Here the CDR3 DNA reads TGTGCCAGTAGTTCGGGACAGGGGACTGGAAACACCATATATTTT.

J is TRBJ2-7 and V is TRBV28; D is unclear. The CDR3 contains 13 residues. Germline lookup yields CDR1 MDHEN and CDR2 SYDVKM. V lost 6 bases to trimming and J lost 0 bases, with 9 bases between them. CDR3 sequence: CASSPSNSYEQYF. The CDR3 region has the DNA TGTGCCAGCAGCCCCTCCAACTCCTACGAGCAGTACTTC.

The V gene is TRBV5-1, the J gene TRBJ2-1; D is uncertain. V shed 1 base and J shed 5 bases, with 10 bases lying between them. The CDR3 is made up of 14 amino acids. From germline, CDR1 is SGHRS and CDR2 YFSETQ. The CDR3: CASSLPGSNNEQFF. CDR3 nucleotide sequence: TGCGCCAGCAGCTTGCCCGGATCGAACAATGAGCAGTTCTTC.

This sequence joins TRBV6-7 and TRBJ2-3, with 9 positions matching TRBD1. TRBV6-7 has ORF status, its function being uncertain. The CDR3 is 15 amino acids. J was trimmed by 3 bases and V by 2 bases; bases with no gene match: 3. CDR3 residues: CASSYRQGGTDTQYF. Written as DNA, the CDR3 is TGTGCCAGCAGTTACCGACAGGGGGGGACAGATACGCAGTATTTT.

The chain recombines TRBV5-5 with TRBJ1-6; D might be TRBD1 (6 bases). The CDR3 is made up of 15 amino acids. Trimming pared 5 bases from V and 5 bases from J, leaving 14 bases between. Per germline, CDR1 SGHKS and CDR2 YYEKEE (reference sequence). CDR3 coding DNA: TGTGCCAGCAGACCCACGGGGGCCAATAATTCACCCCTCCACTTT. It encodes CASRPTGANNSPLHF.

Only one count was recorded for this clone. V is TRBV9 and J is TRBJ2-5; 13 positions agree with TRBD2. This CDR3 spans 17 amino acids. Germline CDR1 is SGDLS and CDR2 is YYNGEE. After removal of 0 bases from V and 1 base from J, the junction contained 3 bases not matched to a gene. The CDR3 protein is CASSVGLAGGTQETQYF. CDR3 in DNA: TGTGCCAGCAGCGTAGGACTAGCGGGGGGAACCCAAGAGACCCAGTACTTC. The full variable domain, in which reference TRBV9 and TRBJ2-5 provide the parts outside the CDR3, is DSGVTQTPKHLITATGQRVTLRCSPRSGDLSVYWYQQSLDQGLQFLIQYYNGEERAKGNILERFSAQQFPDLHSELNLSSLELGDSALYFCASSVGLAGGTQETQYFGPGTRLLVL.

This sequence joins TRBV5-1 and TRBJ2-6; 8 bases are shared with TRBD1. V lost 3 bases, J lost 0 bases, and 8 bases stayed unmatched. The CDR3 is made up of 18 amino acids. CDR1 SGHRS and CDR2 YFSETQ come from the germline V gene. CDR3 residues: CASSSPGQAPSGANVLTF. The CDR3 coding sequence is TGCGCCAGCAGCTCCCCGGGACAGGCCCCCTCTGGGGCCAACGTCCTGACTTTC.